One TCR beta chain is described in this entry. Its binding antigen is unknown. Base-call qualities are not available, and no considerably larger clone is one nucleotide away. CDR1 and CDR2, per the germline V gene, are MNHNS and SASEGT. There are 13 amino acids in the CDR3, from cysteine to phenylalanine inclusive. The only DNA kept is the CDR3, 39 bases in frame from the first base. Trimming costs V 6 bases and J 8 bases, and their ends lie 16 bases apart. TCR beta CDR3 regions were amplified by multiplex PCR with the immunoSEQ immune profiling system according to the manufacturer's instructions. Sequencing was performed on an Illumina NextSeq system. As for the original processing: The immunoSEQ Analyzer platform handled processing of the sequence data, and clonality was calculated by taking the square root of Simpson's index of productive rearrangements. Jensen-Shannon distance served as the measure of similarity in V and J usage, while OLGA was used to compute CDR3 generation probabilities. Shared CDR3 sequences were searched in the immuneACCESS database (August 2020) and in VDJdb (December 2020). TCRdb re-hosts the immuneACCESS table, in-frame sequences only. Its copies lack some clones; in the studies checked, an unresolved V gene accounts for under half of them, and the cause for the rest is not known. Clone size and V and J calls were adopted from that table, with D and trimming inferred from the DNA. Present in this sample are roughly 10,000 clones, just over 99% of which were seen just once. Clones ranked in the top ten supply 0.35% to 0.5% of the sample.

This record belongs to a study of monozygotic twins with cystic fibrosis (dated by TCRdb to 2020 to 2023). Study-level background: Barcoded libraries were prepared with approximately 15 PCR cycles from roughly 3 micrograms of fragmented DNA. On the day blood was drawn, the twins' weight-for-height and FEVPerc (FEV1 disease centile) were ranked against those of the approximately 1,000 cohort participants. The cohort included ten female and six male twin pairs, mostly children and adolescents, aged about 2.0 to 36.4 years with a median of about 9 years. Data for three of the twin pairs had previously been reported in another context. To assess genetic influence on V and J gene usage, the study compared TCR beta repertoires within and across 16 monozygotic twin pairs with cystic fibrosis.

The twin pairs came from the European Cystic Fibrosis Twin and Sibling Study Cohort, which recruited patients from 150 to 200 CF clinics across 14 European countries. Zygosity and CFTR genotype were confirmed in-house, and zygosity was tested by multiplex PCR of nine short tandem repeat loci. Peripheral blood was sampled from each twin, with clinical parameters recorded on the day of blood sampling. Genomic DNA was isolated from peripheral blood cells with phenol/chloroform and kept in TE buffer at 4 degrees C. General study outcomes and caveats: Nucleotide-identical clonotype sharing was significantly higher within monozygotic CF twin pairs than between unrelated CF individuals (P = 0.000026, Mann-Whitney). No association turned up between shared CDR3 numbers and age, concordance or disease severity, and the cohort was small. The greatest similarity to the co-twin was observed for V gene usage in 13 of 16 pairs and for J usage in 8 of 16 pairs, which suggested genetic constraints. Simpson clonality was found to be generally low (median 0.0095), suggesting a naive-dominated repertoire, although higher clonality was observed in the most severely affected patients.

Recombination joined TRBV6-1 with TRBJ1-2; no D gene is confidently identified. Sequences were obtained from blood. This TCR came from a man between 18 and 29 years old with cystic fibrosis. In nucleotides, the sequence is TGTGCCAGCAGGGCCTTCTCGGCTCGGGGCTACACCTTC. Its translation reads: CASRAFSARGYTF.